These 2 T cell receptor beta chains were all obtained from the same sample, sequenced in a study of blood T cell repertoires in COVID-19. The data were produced by immunoSEQ multiplex PCR, yet TCRdb's version contains in-frame clones alone and is incomplete. This sample carries 150,000 to 200,000 clones, 86% of them seen once, and the ten largest clones take 0.99%. The sequenced sample consisted of peripheral blood. All receptors derive from a man between 18 and 35 years old with acute or convalescent COVID-19.

In DNA form, the CDR3 reads TGCGCCAGCAGCTCTGAAGGGGGCGGGTCTCAAGATACGCAGTATTTT. This translates into CASSSEGGGSQDTQYF. V is TRBV5-1 and J is TRBJ2-3; 7 bases are a match to TRBD1. Per germline, CDR1 SGHRS and CDR2 YFSETQ. The CDR3 has 16 residues. Trimming took 3 bases from V and 5 from J; bases not matched to a gene: 12.

This rearrangement joins TRBV6-5 to TRBJ2-7; 9 bases are a match to TRBD1. Trimming removed 6 bases from V and 4 bases from J; junction bases left unmatched: 10. The germline V gene encodes CDR1 MNHEY and CDR2 SVGAGI. The CDR3 totals 15 residues. CDR3 coding DNA: TGTGCCAGCAGAATGGACAGGGGTATGGGGTACGAGCAGTACTTC. Its translation is CASRMDRGMGYEQYF.